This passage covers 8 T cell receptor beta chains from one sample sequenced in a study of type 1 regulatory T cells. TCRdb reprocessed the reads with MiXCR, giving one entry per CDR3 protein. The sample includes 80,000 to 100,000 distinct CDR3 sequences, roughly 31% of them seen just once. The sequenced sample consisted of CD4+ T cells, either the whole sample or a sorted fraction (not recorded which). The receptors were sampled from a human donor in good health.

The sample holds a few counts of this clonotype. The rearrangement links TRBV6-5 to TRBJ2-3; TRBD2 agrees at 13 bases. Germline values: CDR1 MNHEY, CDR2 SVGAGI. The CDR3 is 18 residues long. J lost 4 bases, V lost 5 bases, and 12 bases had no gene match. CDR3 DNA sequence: TGTGCCAGCAGTGCCCTTACTAGCGGGAGGGCTCCCCCAGATACGCAGTATTTT. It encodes CASSALTSGRAPPDTQYF.

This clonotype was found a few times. The DNA for the CDR3 is TGCAGTGCTCAATGGGGGATTTACGAGCAGTACTTC. Protein sequence: CSAQWGIYEQYF. The chain uses TRBV20-1 and TRBJ2-7, with D perhaps assigned TRBD1 or TRBD2 (5 bases each). This CDR3 contains 12 residues. The germline gives CDR1 DFQATT, CDR2 SNEGSKA (reference sequence). With 5 bases removed from V and 4 bases from J, the gap between germline ends came to 12 bases.

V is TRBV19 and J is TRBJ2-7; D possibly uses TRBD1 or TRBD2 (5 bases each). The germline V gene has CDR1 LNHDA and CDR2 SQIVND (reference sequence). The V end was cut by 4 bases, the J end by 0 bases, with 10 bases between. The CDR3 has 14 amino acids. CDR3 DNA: TGTGCCAGTAGTAACCGGGACGGCTCCTACGAGCAGTACTTC. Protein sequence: CASSNRDGSYEQYF.

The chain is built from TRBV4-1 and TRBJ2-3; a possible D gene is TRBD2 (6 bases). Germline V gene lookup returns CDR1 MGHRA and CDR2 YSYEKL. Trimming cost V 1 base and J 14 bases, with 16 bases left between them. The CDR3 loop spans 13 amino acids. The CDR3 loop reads CASSQVGEDQRYF. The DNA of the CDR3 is TGCGCCAGCAGCCAAGTTGGGGAGGACCAACGGTATTTT.

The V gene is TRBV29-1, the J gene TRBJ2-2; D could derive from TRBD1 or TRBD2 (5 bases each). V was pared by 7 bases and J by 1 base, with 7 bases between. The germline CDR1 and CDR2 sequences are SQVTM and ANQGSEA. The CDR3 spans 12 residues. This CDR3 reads CSGDGNTGELFF. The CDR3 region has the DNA TGCAGCGGGGACGGGAACACCGGGGAGCTGTTTTTT.

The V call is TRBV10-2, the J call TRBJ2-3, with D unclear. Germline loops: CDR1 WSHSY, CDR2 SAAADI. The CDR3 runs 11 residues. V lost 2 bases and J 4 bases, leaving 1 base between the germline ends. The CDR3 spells CASSEPDTQYF. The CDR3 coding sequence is TGCGCCAGCAGTGAGCCAGATACGCAGTATTTT.

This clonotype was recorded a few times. The CDR3 here is CASSQVPGNTEAFF. CDR3 bases: TGTGCCAGCAGCCAAGTTCCTGGGAACACTGAAGCTTTCTTT. V usage is TRBV3-1 and J usage is TRBJ1-1; D gene unclear. Germline CDR1 is LGHDT and CDR2 is YNNKEL (reference sequence). Trimming pared 1 base from V and 1 base from J, leaving 7 bases between. The CDR3 has 14 amino acids.

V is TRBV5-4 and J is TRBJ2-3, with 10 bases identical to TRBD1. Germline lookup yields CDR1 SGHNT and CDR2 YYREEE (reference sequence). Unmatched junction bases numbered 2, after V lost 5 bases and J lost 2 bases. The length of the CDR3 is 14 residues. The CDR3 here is CASRRQGATDTQYF. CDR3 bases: TGTGCCAGCAGGCGACAGGGGGCCACAGATACGCAGTATTTT.